Following are 31 T cell receptor beta chains from one sample sequenced in a study of cytomegalovirus exposure and HLA in healthy donors. 13 Jbeta primers and 60 Vbeta primers were used for the PCR. Produced via immunoSEQ multiplex PCR; TCRdb's table is partial and in-frame only. The repertoire holds about 140,000 clones, about 80% seen once, with about 2% in the top ten. The material sequenced was PBMCs. These TCRs come from a man younger than 45 in good health and CMV-seronegative.

The chain employs TRBV11-3 and TRBJ2-7, with D perhaps matching TRBD2 (5 bases). The length of the CDR3 is 14 residues. Germline V gives CDR1 SGHNT, CDR2 YENEEA. The V end lost 1 base, the J end lost 6 bases, and 13 bases lay between the germline ends. The CDR3 coding sequence is TGTGCCAGCAGCTTAGGAAGAGGGTCGAGCGAGCAGTACTTC. This encodes CASSLGRGSSEQYF.

The chain recombines TRBV27 with TRBJ1-1, with 8 bases that match TRBD1. The CDR3 runs to 16 residues. Germline CDR1 is MNHEY and CDR2 is SMNVEV (reference sequence). The trim removed 5 bases at V and 0 bases at J, leaving 8 bases unmatched. The CDR3 region is CASSRWDRFLNTEAFF. In DNA, the CDR3 is TGTGCCAGCAGTCGATGGGACAGGTTCTTGAACACTGAAGCTTTCTTT.

This chain connects TRBV10-3 to TRBJ2-5, with TRBD1 matching over 7 bases. The CDR3 extends over 13 amino acids. V dropped 8 bases and J dropped 3; count of bases not matched to a gene: 6. CDR1 ENHRY and CDR2 SYGVKD come from the germline V gene. The CDR3 loop reads CAIGNRGKETQYF. CDR3 in DNA: TGTGCCATCGGTAACAGGGGAAAAGAGACCCAGTACTTC.

About this clone: A junction end diverges from the germline sequence, so it may reflect a read error. The rearrangement uses TRBV7-9 and TRBJ1-1, with 7 positions matching TRBD1. The CDR3 totals 12 residues. The germline V gene has CDR1 SEHNR and CDR2 FQNEAQ (reference sequence). CDR3 DNA sequence: TGTTCCAGCAGCTTACAGGGGACTGAAGCTTTCTTT. This encodes CSSSLQGTEAFF.

The chain has TRBV9 and TRBJ2-5, with D unclear. The CDR3 totals 14 residues. The ends were cut back, 0 bases at V and 2 bases at J, with 8 bases in the middle. Per germline, CDR1 SGDLS and CDR2 YYNGEE. The CDR3 sequence is CASSVGTRQETQYF. CDR3 DNA sequence: TGTGCCAGCAGCGTAGGTACCAGACAAGAGACCCAGTACTTC.

This clone appeared a few times. Other DNA sequences of this sample code for an identical CDR3. The chain uses TRBV5-4 and TRBJ2-5; D not certain. Germline lookup yields CDR1 SGHNT and CDR2 YYREEE (reference sequence). Trimming removed 3 bases at V and 2 bases at J, with 2 bases between. This CDR3 has 11 amino acids. CDR3 sequence (DNA): TGTGCCAGCAGCTCGCAAGAGACCCAGTACTTC. Its protein product is CASSSQETQYF.

This chain links TRBV15 with TRBJ1-3; D unresolved. Germline values: CDR1 LNHNV, CDR2 YYDKDF (reference sequence). The CDR3 is made up of 15 amino acids. V dropped 0 bases and J dropped 0 bases, with 6 bases sitting between them. This chain's CDR3 is CATSRDYGSGNTIYF. DNA for the CDR3: TGTGCCACCAGCAGAGATTACGGCTCTGGAAACACCATATATTTT. The variable domain in full, with the rest retrieved from reference TRBV15 and TRBJ1-3, is DAMVIQNPRYQVTQFGKPVTLSCSQTLNHNVMYWYQQKSSQAPKLLFHYYDKDFNNEADTPDNFQSRRPNTSFCFLDIRSPGLGDTAMYLCATSRDYGSGNTIYFGEGSWLTVV.

The chain employs TRBV28 and TRBJ1-5; TRBD1 matches 8 bases. Germline CDR1 reads MDHEN; CDR2 reads SYDVKM. Trimming cost V 4 bases and J 6 bases; bases outside gene matches: 5. This CDR3 is 14 amino acids long. CDR3 sequence reads: CASSSGGSSQPQHF. In DNA, the CDR3 is TGTGCCAGCAGTTCAGGGGGCTCGAGTCAGCCCCAGCATTTT.

The gene calls are TRBV7-2 and TRBJ2-1; 11 bases line up with TRBD2. Germline values: CDR1 SGHTA, CDR2 FQGNSA. The V gene end was trimmed by 5 bases and the J gene end by 6 bases; junction bases not matched to a gene: 9. The CDR3 spans 16 residues. The CDR3 region has the DNA TGTGCCAGCAGCGCCAGTCTAGCGGGAGGCTTCAATGAGCAGTTCTTC. It encodes CASSASLAGGFNEQFF.

This clone was counted between two and nine times. CDR3 in amino acids: CASSLGTGPNEKLFF. The DNA of the CDR3 is TGTGCCAGCAGCTTAGGGACAGGTCCTAATGAAAAACTGTTTTTT. The chain is built from TRBV7-7 and TRBJ1-4; TRBD1 agrees at 7 bases. Germline trimming cut 1 base from V and 3 bases from J; bases unmatched to any gene: 2. Per the germline V gene, CDR1 is SSHAT and CDR2 is FNYEAQ (reference sequence). CDR3 size: 15 residues.

This rearrangement joins TRBV27 to TRBJ2-2; the match to TRBD1 covers 12 bases. The CDR3 has 16 amino acids. Germline loops: CDR1 MNHEY, CDR2 SMNVEV (reference sequence). V lost 0 bases and J lost 7; bases outside the gene matches: 3. The CDR3 spells CASSLSGTGGGGELFF. The CDR3 DNA follows: TGTGCCAGCAGTTTATCGGGGACAGGGGGCGGCGGGGAGCTGTTTTTT.

The rearrangement uses TRBV27 and TRBJ1-3; no firm D call. Deletions cut 5 bases from V and 0 bases from J, with 8 bases between. The CDR3 consists of 14 residues. Germline assignment: CDR1 MNHEY and CDR2 SMNVEV (reference sequence). The CDR3: CASSLLSSGNTIYF. CDR3 coding DNA: TGTGCCAGCAGTCTCCTGAGCTCTGGAAACACCATATATTTT.

This chain joins TRBV7-9 and TRBJ1-6; TRBD1 matches at 7 bases. Germline loops: CDR1 SEHNR, CDR2 FQNEAQ (reference sequence). V gave up 8 bases and J gave up 7 bases; unmatched junction bases: 8. The length of the CDR3 is 14 residues. The CDR3 loop reads CASQGVGTNSPLHF. The CDR3 bases are TGTGCCAGCCAGGGGGTTGGGACGAATTCACCCCTCCACTTT. The full variable domain, with the rest looked up from reference TRBV7-9 and TRBJ1-6, is DTGVSQNPRHKITKRGQNVTFRCDPISEHNRLYWYRQTLGQGPEFLTYFQNEAQLEKSRLLSDRFSAERPKGSFSTLEIQRTEQGDSAMYLCASQGVGTNSPLHFGNGTRLTVT.

This chain links TRBV5-6 with TRBJ2-3, with no clear D. This CDR3 has 12 amino acids. Trimming shortened V by 3 bases and J by 4 bases, and 6 bases separated the two germline ends. Germline lookup yields CDR1 SGHDT and CDR2 YYEEEE. Here the CDR3 DNA reads TGTGCCAGCAGCTATGTAGCAGATACGCAGTATTTT. This translates into CASSYVADTQYF.

A remark on this clone: The junction differs from germline at one of its ends, possibly a read error. This rearrangement joins TRBV7-9 to TRBJ1-1; D unclear. Germline V lookup: CDR1 SEHNR, CDR2 FQNEAQ (reference sequence). This CDR3 region has 14 residues. The DNA of the CDR3 is TGTTCCAGCAGCTTAGCGCGAGGTAGTACTGAAGCTTTCTTT. Residues: CSSSLARGSTEAFF.

The chain joins TRBV7-8 to TRBJ1-2, with 9 bases aligning to TRBD1. Per germline, CDR1 SGHVS and CDR2 FQNEAQ. V dropped 1 base and J dropped 4; count of bases not matched to a gene: 10. The CDR3 covers 17 residues. CDR3 protein: CASSLVGTGPALYGYTF. The DNA for the CDR3 is TGTGCCAGCAGCTTAGTAGGGACAGGGCCGGCGCTCTATGGCTACACCTTC.

This chain joins TRBV9 and TRBJ2-3, with a tentative D call TRBD1 (6 bases). V lost 4 bases, J lost 2 bases, and 17 bases lay in between. In germline, CDR1 is SGDLS, CDR2 YYNGEE. This CDR3 contains 16 residues. CDR3 in DNA: TGTGCCAGCAGCCCCCAACAGGGAAGGGCCACAGATACGCAGTATTTT. Translation: CASSPQQGRATDTQYF.

The chain is built from TRBV14 and TRBJ2-2; D possibly corresponds to TRBD1 (5 bases). V was shortened by 3 bases and J by 5 bases, with 10 bases between the two germline ends. Looked up from germline, CDR1 is SGHDN and CDR2 is FVKESK. The CDR3 has 14 residues. CDR3 sequence reads: CASSQFRVTGELFF. The CDR3 DNA reads TGTGCCAGCAGCCAGTTCAGGGTGACCGGGGAGCTGTTTTTT.

There are a few counts of this clone. This chain links TRBV6-5 with TRBJ2-7; the D gene is possibly TRBD1 (5 bases). CDR1 and CDR2 from the germline V gene are MNHEY and SVGAGI. Trimming stripped 6 bases from V and 6 bases from J, with 12 bases between. The CDR3 sequence is 12 residues long. DNA for the CDR3: TGTGCCAGCAGGCGACAGCTTGGCGAGCAGTACTTC. Translated: CASRRQLGEQYF.

This chain uses TRBV28 with TRBJ1-2, with 8 bases lining up with TRBD1. V was clipped by 6 bases and J by 1 base; unmatched bases: 19. Germline-derived CDR1 and CDR2 are MDHEN and SYDVKM. The CDR3 is made up of 19 amino acids. CDR3 bases: TGTGCCAGCAGCGACCTGACCGGGACAGGTCCCTCCGGTAACTATGGCTACACCTTC. Amino acid sequence: CASSDLTGTGPSGNYGYTF.

This clone appeared a single time. The CDR3 nucleotides read TGCGCCAGCAGCCGGACCGGACTAGCGGACGAGCAGTACTTC. Its protein product is CASSRTGLADEQYF. The V call is TRBV5-1, the J call TRBJ2-7; 10 positions match TRBD2. This CDR3 spans 14 amino acids. CDR1 is SGHRS and CDR2 is YFSETQ in the germline V gene. V lost 4 bases and J lost 5; bases outside the gene matches: 6.

The chain joins TRBV29-1 to TRBJ2-7; perhaps TRBD2 as D (6 bases). The CDR3 spans 14 residues. Looked up from germline, CDR1 is SQVTM and CDR2 is ANQGSEA. Trimming took 7 bases from V and 1 from J, leaving 17 bases between them. CDR3 nucleotides: TGCAGCGCAAGGCGCGGGACGCAATCCTACGAGCAGTACTTC. It specifies CSARRGTQSYEQYF.

This clone showed up just a few times. This rearrangement joins TRBV6-1 to TRBJ2-7; the match to TRBD2 covers 7 bases. The V segment lost 8 bases and the J segment 2 bases; nucleotides outside the gene matches: 6. Per germline, CDR1 MNHNS and CDR2 SASEGT. The CDR3 is 13 amino acids. DNA of the CDR3: TGTGCCAGCGGAAGCGGGGCCCCCTACGAGCAGTACTTC. Its translation is CASGSGAPYEQYF.

The chain couples TRBV29-1 to TRBJ2-6; a possible D gene is TRBD1 (5 bases). The germline V gene has CDR1 SQVTM and CDR2 ANQGSEA. The V gene lost 7 bases and the J gene lost 6 bases, with 13 bases spanning the gap. The CDR3 sequence is 13 residues long. In nucleotides, the CDR3 is TGCAGCGCCTCCGTGGGGCAGGCCAACGTCCTGACTTTC. Amino acids: CSASVGQANVLTF.

V gene TRBV18 combines with J gene TRBJ1-1; D perhaps matches TRBD1 (5 bases). From germline, CDR1 is KGHSH and CDR2 LQKENI. This CDR3 region has 17 residues. The ends were cut back, 3 bases at V and 1 base at J, with 18 bases in the middle. The CDR3: CASSPIDFRGGNTEAFF. CDR3 DNA sequence: TGTGCCAGCTCACCGATAGATTTTAGGGGAGGGAACACTGAAGCTTTCTTT.

The genes are TRBV27 and TRBJ1-2; possibly TRBD1 for D (5 bases). Looked up from germline, CDR1 is MNHEY and CDR2 is SMNVEV (reference sequence). Trimming removed 5 bases from V and 4 bases from J, with 11 bases in between. CDR3 size: 13 residues. This chain's CDR3 is CASSTGGAYGYTF. The CDR3 DNA is TGTGCCAGCAGTACAGGCGGGGCCTATGGCTACACCTTC.

Only a few counts were recorded for this clone. The chain has TRBV7-9 and TRBJ1-4; tentative D call: TRBD1 (6 bases). Between the trimmed V and J ends, which lost 0 bases and 5 bases, there was a span of 13 bases. This CDR3 is built from 16 residues. Germline-derived CDR1 and CDR2 are SEHNR and FQNEAQ (reference sequence). For the CDR3, the DNA is TGTGCCAGCAGCTTAGCACCAGGGGTGAACAATGAAAAACTGTTTTTT. Translated: CASSLAPGVNNEKLFF.

CDR3 nucleotide sequence: TGTGCCAGCATAAGTTACGTGGGGGGACCCTACGAGCAGTACTTC. Protein: CASISYVGGPYEQYF. The chain joins TRBV6-5 to TRBJ2-5; tentatively, D is TRBD2 (6 bases). The J call may be wrong; the DNA end is better matched by TRBJ2-7. Germline-derived CDR1 and CDR2 are MNHEY and SVGAGI. The length of the CDR3 is 15 residues.

The V gene is TRBV16, the J gene TRBJ1-1; D is undetermined. Trimming took 0 bases from V and 11 from J, leaving 13 bases between them. There are 13 residues in the CDR3. Germline lookup yields CDR1 KGHSY and CDR2 FQNENV. CDR3 DNA sequence: TGTGCCAGCAGCCAATCGGAGGGCTCCCCCGCTTTCTTT. It yields the protein CASSQSEGSPAFF.

This chain joins TRBV28 and TRBJ2-1, with TRBD1 matching 7 bases. The ends lost 3 bases at V and 6 bases at J; junction bases unmatched: 5. CDR1 and CDR2 (germline): MDHEN, SYDVKM. The CDR3 length is 14 residues. The CDR3 sequence is CASSFQWTGNEQFF. CDR3 DNA sequence: TGTGCCAGCAGTTTTCAGTGGACAGGCAATGAGCAGTTCTTC.

The chain uses TRBV29-1 and TRBJ1-1; TRBD1 matches at 8 bases. The V gene end was trimmed by 6 bases and the J gene end by 1 base; junction bases not matched to a gene: 10. The CDR3 spans 15 residues. The V gene's germline CDR1 is SQVTM and CDR2 ANQGSEA. The CDR3 here is CSVSRGRRQNTEAFF. In DNA, the CDR3 is TGCAGCGTCTCCAGGGGGCGCAGACAGAACACTGAAGCTTTCTTT. Full variable domain (missing parts from reference TRBV29-1 and TRBJ1-1): SAVISQKPSRDICQRGTSLTIQCQVDSQVTMMFWYRQQPGQSLTLIATANQGSEATYESGFVIDKFPISRPNLTFSTLTVSNMSPEDSSIYLCSVSRGRRQNTEAFFGQGTRLTVV.